The entry below gives a single T cell receptor beta chain sequence along with its context. The entry originates in a study of memory CD4+ T cells and cytomegalovirus serostatus. The length of the CDR3 is 15 residues. Trimming shortened V by 3 bases and J by 4 bases, and 14 bases separated the two germline ends. Per germline, CDR1 MDHEN and CDR2 SYDVKM. The sort gate was single viable CD3+CD4+CD8-CD45RO+ cells for memory CD4+ T cells. Sequencing was performed with immunoSEQ multiplex PCR; in TCRdb, only in-frame clones are kept and a portion is missing. The table lists some 41,000 clones, less than 80% of them singletons, with under 6.5% in the top ten.

This rearrangement joins TRBV28 to TRBJ2-3; D may correspond to TRBD1 or TRBD2 (5 bases each). The sequence came from an adult in good health and CMV-seronegative. Sequenced sample: memory CD4+ T cells from blood. The CDR3 DNA reads as TGTGCCAGCAGTTTGGGCCTGGGGGTCCCAGATACGCAGTATTTT. Protein: CASSLGLGVPDTQYF.